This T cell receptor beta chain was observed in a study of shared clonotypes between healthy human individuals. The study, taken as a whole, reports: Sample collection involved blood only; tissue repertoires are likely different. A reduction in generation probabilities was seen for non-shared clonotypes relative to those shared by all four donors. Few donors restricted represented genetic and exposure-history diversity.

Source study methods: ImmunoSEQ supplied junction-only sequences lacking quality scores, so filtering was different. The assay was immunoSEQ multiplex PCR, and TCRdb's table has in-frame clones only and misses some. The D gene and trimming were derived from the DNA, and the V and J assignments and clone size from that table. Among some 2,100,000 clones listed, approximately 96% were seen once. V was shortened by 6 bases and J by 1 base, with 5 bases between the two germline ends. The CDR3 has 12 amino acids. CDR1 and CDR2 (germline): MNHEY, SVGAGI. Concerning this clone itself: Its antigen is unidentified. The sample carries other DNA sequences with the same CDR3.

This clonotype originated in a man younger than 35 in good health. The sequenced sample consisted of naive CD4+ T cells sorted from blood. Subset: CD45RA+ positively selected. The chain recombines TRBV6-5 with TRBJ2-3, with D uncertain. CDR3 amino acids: CASRGGTDTQYF. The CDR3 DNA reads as TGTGCCAGCAGGGGCGGCACAGATACGCAGTATTTT.